This T cell receptor (beta chain) was captured by sequencing in a study of blood T cell repertoires in COVID-19. The overall study: COVID-19 samples from acute and convalescent phases originated in the United States, Italy and Spain.

As processed by the authors: Estimation of nucleated cell counts was performed using reference gene primer amplification. Repertoires were generated with immunoSEQ multiplex PCR, while TCRdb's copy carries only in-frame clones and drops some. The DNA was the basis for D and trimming; V, J and clone size are from that table. The top ten hold under 25% of the sample, which has some 49,000 clones, 80% to 85% seen once. The V and J ends lost 0 bases and 4 bases respectively, with 7 bases between them. In germline, CDR1 is LGHDT, CDR2 YNNKEL (reference sequence). The CDR3 length is 14 residues. This TCR was recovered from a woman of 80 years or more with COVID-19, enrolled during active disease. The rearrangement joins TRBV3-1 (or the pseudogene TRBV3-2) to TRBJ1-5, with D unclear. Sequences were obtained from peripheral blood. CDR3 DNA sequence: TGTGCCAGCAGCCAAGAAACGGGGAATCAGCCCCAGCATTTT. Its translation is CASSQETGNQPQHF.